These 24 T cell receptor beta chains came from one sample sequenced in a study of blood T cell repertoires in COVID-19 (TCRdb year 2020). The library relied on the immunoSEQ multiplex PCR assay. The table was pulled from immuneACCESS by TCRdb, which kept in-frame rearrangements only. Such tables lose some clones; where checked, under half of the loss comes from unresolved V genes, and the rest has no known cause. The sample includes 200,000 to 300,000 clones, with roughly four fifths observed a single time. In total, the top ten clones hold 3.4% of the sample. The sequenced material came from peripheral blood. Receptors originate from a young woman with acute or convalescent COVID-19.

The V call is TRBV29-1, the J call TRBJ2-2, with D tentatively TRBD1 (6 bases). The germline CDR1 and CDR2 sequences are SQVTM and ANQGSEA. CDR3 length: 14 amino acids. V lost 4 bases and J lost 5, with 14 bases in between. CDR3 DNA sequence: TGCAGCGTTGCTGGCAGGGGAAATACCGGGGAGCTGTTTTTT. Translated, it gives CSVAGRGNTGELFF.

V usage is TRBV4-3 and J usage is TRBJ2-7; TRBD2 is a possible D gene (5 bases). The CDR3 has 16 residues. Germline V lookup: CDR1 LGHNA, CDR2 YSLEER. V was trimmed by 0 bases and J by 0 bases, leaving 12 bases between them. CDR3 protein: CASSQDRASSSYEQYF. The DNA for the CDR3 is TGCGCCAGCAGCCAAGATCGGGCTAGCAGCTCCTACGAGCAGTACTTC.

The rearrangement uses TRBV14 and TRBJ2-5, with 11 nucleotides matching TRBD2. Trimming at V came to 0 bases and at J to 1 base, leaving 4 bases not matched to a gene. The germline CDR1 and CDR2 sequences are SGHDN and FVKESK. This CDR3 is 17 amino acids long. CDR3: CASSQEGGLAGQETQYF. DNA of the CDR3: TGTGCCAGCAGCCAAGAAGGAGGACTAGCGGGCCAAGAGACCCAGTACTTC. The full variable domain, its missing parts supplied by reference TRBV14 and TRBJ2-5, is EAGVTQFPSHSVIEKGQTVTLRCDPISGHDNLYWYRRVMGKEIKFLLHFVKESKQDESGMPNNRFLAERTGGTYSTLKVQPAELEDSGVYFCASSQEGGLAGQETQYFGPGTRLLVL.

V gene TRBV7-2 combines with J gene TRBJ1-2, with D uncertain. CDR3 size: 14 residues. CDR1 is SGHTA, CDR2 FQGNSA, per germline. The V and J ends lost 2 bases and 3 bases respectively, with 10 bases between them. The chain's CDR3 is CASSLNYGDYGYTF. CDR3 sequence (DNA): TGTGCCAGCAGCTTAAACTACGGGGACTATGGCTACACCTTC.

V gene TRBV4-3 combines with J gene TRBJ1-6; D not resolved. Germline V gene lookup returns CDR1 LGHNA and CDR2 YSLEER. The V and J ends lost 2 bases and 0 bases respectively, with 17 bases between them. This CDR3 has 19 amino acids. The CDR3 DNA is TGCGCCAGCAGCCAACGGTCGGAGGAGTTGGGCTCCTATAATTCACCCCTCCACTTT. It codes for CASSQRSEELGSYNSPLHF.

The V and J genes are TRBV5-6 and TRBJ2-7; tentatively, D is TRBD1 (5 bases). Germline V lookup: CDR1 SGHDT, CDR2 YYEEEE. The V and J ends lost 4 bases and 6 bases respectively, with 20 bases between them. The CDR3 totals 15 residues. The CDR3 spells CASSQAGFTELEQYF. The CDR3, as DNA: TGTGCCAGCAGCCAAGCAGGGTTTACCGAACTCGAGCAGTACTTC.

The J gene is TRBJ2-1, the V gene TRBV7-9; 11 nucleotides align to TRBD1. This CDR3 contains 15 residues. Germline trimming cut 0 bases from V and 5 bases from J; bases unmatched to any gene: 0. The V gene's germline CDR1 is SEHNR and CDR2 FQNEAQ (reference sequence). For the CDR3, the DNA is TGTGCCAGCAGCTTAGCGGGACAGGGGGACAATGAGCAGTTCTTC. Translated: CASSLAGQGDNEQFF. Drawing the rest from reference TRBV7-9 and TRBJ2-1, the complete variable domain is DTGVSQNPRHKITKRGQNVTFRCDPISEHNRLYWYRQTLGQGPEFLTYFQNEAQLEKSRLLSDRFSAERPKGSFSTLEIQRTEQGDSAMYLCASSLAGQGDNEQFFGPGTRLTVL.

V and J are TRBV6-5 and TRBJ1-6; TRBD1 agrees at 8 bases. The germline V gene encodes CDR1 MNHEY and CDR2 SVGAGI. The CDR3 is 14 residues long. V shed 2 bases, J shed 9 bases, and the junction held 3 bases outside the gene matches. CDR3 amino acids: CASSYPGQGSPLHF. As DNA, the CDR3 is TGTGCCAGCAGTTACCCCGGACAGGGTTCACCCCTCCACTTT.

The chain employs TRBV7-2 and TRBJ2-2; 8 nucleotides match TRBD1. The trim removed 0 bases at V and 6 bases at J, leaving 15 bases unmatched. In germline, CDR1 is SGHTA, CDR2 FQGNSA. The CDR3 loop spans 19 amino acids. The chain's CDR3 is CASSLAYRAQGAFAGELFF. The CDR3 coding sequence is TGTGCCAGCAGCTTAGCGTATCGTGCCCAGGGGGCTTTCGCCGGGGAGCTGTTTTTT.

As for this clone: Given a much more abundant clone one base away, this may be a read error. The CDR3: CASSQRGFRGSPLHF. The CDR3 DNA reads as TGTGCCAGCAGCCAGCGAGGCTTTAGAGGTTCACCCCTCCACTTT. The chain employs TRBV3-1 (or the pseudogene TRBV3-2) and TRBJ1-6; no definite D call. In germline, CDR1 is LGHDT, CDR2 YNNKEL (reference sequence). Trimming took 3 bases from V and 9 from J, leaving 15 bases between them. This CDR3 is built from 15 residues.

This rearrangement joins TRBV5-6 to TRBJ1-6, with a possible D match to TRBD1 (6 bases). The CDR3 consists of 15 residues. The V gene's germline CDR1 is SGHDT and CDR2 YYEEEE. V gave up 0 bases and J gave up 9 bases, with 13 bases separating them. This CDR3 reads CASSLGDNGVSPLHF. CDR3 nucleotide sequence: TGTGCCAGCAGCTTGGGGGACAATGGGGTTTCACCCCTCCACTTT. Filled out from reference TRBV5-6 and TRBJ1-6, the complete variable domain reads DAGVTQSPTHLIKTRGQQVTLRCSPKSGHDTVSWYQQALGQGPQFIFQYYEEEERQRGNFPDRFSGHQFPNYSSELNVNALLLGDSALYLCASSLGDNGVSPLHFGNGTRLTVT.

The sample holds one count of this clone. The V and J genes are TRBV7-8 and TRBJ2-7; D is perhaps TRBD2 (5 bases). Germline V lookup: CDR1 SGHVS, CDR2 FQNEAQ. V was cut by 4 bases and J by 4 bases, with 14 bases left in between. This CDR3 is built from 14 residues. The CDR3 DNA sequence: TGTGCCAGCAGCTGGAGGTTTACAACTTACGAGCAGTACTTC. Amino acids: CASSWRFTTYEQYF.

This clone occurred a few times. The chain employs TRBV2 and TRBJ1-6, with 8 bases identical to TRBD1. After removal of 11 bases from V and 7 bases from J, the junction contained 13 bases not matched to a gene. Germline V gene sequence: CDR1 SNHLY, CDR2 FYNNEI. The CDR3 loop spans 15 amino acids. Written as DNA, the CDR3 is TGTGCCGGTACAACCCAGGGGGCGAGGAATTCACCCCTCCACTTT. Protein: CAGTTQGARNSPLHF.

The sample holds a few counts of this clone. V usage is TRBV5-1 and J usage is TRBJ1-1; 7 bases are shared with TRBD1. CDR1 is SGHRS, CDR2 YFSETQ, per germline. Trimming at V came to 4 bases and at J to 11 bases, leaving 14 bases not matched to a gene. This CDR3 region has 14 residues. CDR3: CASSPTGDSVVAFF. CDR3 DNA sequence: TGCGCCAGCAGCCCTACAGGGGATAGCGTCGTTGCTTTCTTT.

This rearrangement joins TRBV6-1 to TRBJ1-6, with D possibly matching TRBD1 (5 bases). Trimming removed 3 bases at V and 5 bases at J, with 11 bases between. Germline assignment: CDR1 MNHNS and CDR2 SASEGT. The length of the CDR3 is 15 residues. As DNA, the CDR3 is TGTGCCAGCAGTGAGCTGGGGGGGAATAATTCACCCCTCCACTTT. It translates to CASSELGGNNSPLHF.

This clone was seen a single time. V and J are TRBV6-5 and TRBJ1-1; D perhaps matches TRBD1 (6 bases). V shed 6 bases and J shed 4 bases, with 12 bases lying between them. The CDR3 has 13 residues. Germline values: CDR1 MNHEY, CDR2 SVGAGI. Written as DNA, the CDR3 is TGTGCCAGCAGCCCCCGCAGGGGCACTGAAGCTTTCTTT. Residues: CASSPRRGTEAFF.

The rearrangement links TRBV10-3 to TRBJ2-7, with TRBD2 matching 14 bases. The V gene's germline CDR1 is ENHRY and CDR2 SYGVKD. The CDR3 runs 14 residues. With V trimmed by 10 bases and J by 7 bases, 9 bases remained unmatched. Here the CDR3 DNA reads TGTGCCACAACGGGACTAGCGGGAGAAGGTGAGCAGTACTTC. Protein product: CATTGLAGEGEQYF.

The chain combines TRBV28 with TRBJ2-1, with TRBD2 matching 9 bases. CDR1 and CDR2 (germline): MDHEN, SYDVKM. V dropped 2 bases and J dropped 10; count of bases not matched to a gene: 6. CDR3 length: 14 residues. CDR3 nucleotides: TGTGCCAGCAGTTTACTTCTAGCGGGAAACGAGCAGTTCTTC. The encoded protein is CASSLLLAGNEQFF.

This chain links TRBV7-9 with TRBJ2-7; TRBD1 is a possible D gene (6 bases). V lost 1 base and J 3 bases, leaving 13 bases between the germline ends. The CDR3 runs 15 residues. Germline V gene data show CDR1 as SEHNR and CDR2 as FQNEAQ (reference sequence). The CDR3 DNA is TGTGCCAGCAGCTTAGAGGGTGGGACAAACTACGAGCAGTACTTC. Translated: CASSLEGGTNYEQYF. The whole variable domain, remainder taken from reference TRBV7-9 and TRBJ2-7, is DTGVSQNPRHKITKRGQNVTFRCDPISEHNRLYWYRQTLGQGPEFLTYFQNEAQLEKSRLLSDRFSAERPKGSFSTLEIQRTEQGDSAMYLCASSLEGGTNYEQYFGPGTRLTVT.

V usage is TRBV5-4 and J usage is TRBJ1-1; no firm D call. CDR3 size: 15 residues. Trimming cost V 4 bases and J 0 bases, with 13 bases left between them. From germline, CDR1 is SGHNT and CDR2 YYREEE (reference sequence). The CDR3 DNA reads TGTGCCAGCAGCCCCAGCCGGGGATTGAACACTGAAGCTTTCTTT. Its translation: CASSPSRGLNTEAFF.

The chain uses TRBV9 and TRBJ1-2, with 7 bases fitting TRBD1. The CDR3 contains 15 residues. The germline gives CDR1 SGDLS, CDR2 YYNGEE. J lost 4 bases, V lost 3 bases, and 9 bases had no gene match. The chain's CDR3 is CASSATGLWGYGYTF. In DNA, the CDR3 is TGTGCCAGCAGCGCGACAGGGTTATGGGGCTATGGCTACACCTTC.

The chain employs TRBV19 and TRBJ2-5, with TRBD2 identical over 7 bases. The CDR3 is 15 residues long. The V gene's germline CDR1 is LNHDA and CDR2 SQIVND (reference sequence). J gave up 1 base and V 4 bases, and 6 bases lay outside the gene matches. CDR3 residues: CASSTGGLLQETQYF. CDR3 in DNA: TGTGCCAGTAGTACCGGGGGACTACTCCAAGAGACCCAGTACTTC.

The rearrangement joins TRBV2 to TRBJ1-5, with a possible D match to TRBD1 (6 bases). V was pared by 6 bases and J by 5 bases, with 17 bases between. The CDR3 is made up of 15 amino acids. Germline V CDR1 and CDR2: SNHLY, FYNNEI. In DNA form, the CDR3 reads TGTGCCAGCAGAGACCGGGACAAACTCGATCAGCCCCAGCATTTT. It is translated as CASRDRDKLDQPQHF.

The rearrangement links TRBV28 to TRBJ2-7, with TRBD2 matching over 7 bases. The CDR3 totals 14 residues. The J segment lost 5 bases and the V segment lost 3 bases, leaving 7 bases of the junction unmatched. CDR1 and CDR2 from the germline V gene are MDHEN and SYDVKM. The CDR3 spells CASSLGGARNEQYF. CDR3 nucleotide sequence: TGTGCCAGCAGTTTGGGAGGGGCCAGGAACGAGCAGTACTTC. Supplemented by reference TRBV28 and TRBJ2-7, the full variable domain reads DVKVTQSSRYLVKRTGEKVFLECVQDMDHENMFWYRQDPGLGLRLIYFSYDVKMKEKGDIPEGYSVSREKKERFSLILESASTNQTSMYLCASSLGGARNEQYFGPGTRLTVT.